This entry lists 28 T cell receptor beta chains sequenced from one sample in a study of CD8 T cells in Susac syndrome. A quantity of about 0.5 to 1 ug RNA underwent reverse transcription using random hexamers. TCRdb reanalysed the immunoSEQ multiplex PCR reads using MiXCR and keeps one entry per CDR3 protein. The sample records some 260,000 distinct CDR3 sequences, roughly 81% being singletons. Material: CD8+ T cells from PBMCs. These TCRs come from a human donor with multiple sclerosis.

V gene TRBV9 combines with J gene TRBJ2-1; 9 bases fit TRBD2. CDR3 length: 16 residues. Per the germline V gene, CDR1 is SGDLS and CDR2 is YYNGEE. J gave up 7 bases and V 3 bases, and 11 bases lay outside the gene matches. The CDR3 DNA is TGTGCCAGCAGCGAGCCCCTGGGGCGGGAGGGGAATGAGCAGTTCTTC. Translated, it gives CASSEPLGREGNEQFF.

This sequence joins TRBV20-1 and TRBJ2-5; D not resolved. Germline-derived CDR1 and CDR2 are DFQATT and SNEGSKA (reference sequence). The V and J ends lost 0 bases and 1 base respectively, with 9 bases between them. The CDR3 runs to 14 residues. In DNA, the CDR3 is TGCAGTGCTAGAGATCCGCAGGTCCAAGAGACCCAGTACTTC. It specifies CSARDPQVQETQYF.

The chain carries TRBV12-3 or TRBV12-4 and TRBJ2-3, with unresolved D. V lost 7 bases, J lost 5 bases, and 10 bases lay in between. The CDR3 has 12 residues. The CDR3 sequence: CASTYGRDTQYF. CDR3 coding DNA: TGTGCCAGCACCTATGGCCGAGATACGCAGTATTTT.

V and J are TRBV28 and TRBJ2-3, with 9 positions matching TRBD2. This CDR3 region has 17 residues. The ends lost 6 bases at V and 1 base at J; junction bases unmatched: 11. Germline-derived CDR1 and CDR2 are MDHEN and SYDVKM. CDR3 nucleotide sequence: TGTGCCAGCAGCTTGACTAGCGGCCCCTGGGGCACAGATACGCAGTATTTT. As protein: CASSLTSGPWGTDTQYF. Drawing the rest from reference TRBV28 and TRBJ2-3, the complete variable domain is DVKVTQSSRYLVKRTGEKVFLECVQDMDHENMFWYRQDPGLGLRLIYFSYDVKMKEKGDIPEGYSVSREKKERFSLILESASTNQTSMYLCASSLTSGPWGTDTQYFGPGTRLTVL.

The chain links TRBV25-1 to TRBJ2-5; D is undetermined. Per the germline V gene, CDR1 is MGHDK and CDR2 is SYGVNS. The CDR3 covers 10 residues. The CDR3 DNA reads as TGTGCAACGTTCCAAGAGACCCAGTACTTC. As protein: CATFQETQYF.

Here the CDR3 reads CSVEEEGNEQFF. The CDR3 bases are TGCAGCGTTGAAGAGGAGGGGAATGAGCAGTTCTTC. V usage is TRBV29-1 and J usage is TRBJ2-1, with D perhaps TRBD2 (6 bases). This CDR3 spans 12 amino acids. From germline, CDR1 is SQVTM and CDR2 ANQGSEA. Between the trimmed V and J ends, which lost 0 bases and 7 bases, there was a span of 7 bases.

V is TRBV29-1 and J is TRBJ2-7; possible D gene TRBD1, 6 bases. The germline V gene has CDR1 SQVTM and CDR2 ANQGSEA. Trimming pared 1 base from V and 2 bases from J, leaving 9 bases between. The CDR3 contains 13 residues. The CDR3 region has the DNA TGCAGCGTTGAAGCAGGGGACCCCTACGAGCAGTACTTC. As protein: CSVEAGDPYEQYF.

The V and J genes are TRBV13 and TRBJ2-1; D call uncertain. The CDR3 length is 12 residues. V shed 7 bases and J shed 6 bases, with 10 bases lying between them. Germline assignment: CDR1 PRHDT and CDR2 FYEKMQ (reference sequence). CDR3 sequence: CASTLGGNEQFF. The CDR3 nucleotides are TGTGCCAGCACCCTCGGCGGCAATGAGCAGTTCTTC.

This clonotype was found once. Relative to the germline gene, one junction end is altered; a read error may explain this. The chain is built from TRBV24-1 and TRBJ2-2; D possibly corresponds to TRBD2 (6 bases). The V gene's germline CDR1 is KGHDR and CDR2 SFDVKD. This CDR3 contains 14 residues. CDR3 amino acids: CATSEGGHTGELFF. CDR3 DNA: TGTGCCACAAGTGAAGGAGGGCACACCGGGGAGCTGTTTTTT.

The CDR3, as DNA: TGTGCCAGCAGTCCCTTTACCGCAGGGGACGAGCAGTACTTC. Translated: CASSPFTAGDEQYF. This chain links TRBV28 with TRBJ2-7, with D perhaps TRBD1 (6 bases). V lost 5 bases to trimming and J lost 5 bases, with 16 bases between them. The CDR3 has 14 residues. The germline V gene encodes CDR1 MDHEN and CDR2 SYDVKM.

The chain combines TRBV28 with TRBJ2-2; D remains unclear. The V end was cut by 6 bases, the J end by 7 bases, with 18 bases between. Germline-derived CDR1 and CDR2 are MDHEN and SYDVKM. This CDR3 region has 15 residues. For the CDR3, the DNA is TGTGCCAGCAGCTCCCTAGGACCAAAGGTCGGGGAGCTGTTTTTT. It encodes CASSSLGPKVGELFF. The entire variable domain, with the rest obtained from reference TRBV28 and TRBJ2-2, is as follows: DVKVTQSSRYLVKRTGEKVFLECVQDMDHENMFWYRQDPGLGLRLIYFSYDVKMKEKGDIPEGYSVSREKKERFSLILESASTNQTSMYLCASSSLGPKVGELFFGEGSRLTVL.

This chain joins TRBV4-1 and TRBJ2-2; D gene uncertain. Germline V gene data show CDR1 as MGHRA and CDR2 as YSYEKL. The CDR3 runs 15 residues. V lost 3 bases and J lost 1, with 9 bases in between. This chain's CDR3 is CASSHAPRNTGELFF. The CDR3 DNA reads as TGCGCCAGCAGCCATGCCCCCCGGAACACCGGGGAGCTGTTTTTT.

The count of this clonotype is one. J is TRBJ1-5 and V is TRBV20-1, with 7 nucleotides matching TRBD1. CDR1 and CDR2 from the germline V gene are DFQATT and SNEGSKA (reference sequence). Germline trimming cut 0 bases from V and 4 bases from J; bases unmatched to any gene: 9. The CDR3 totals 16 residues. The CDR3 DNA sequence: TGCAGTGCTAGAGATCCCACAGGGGAGGCAAATCAGCCCCAGCATTTT. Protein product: CSARDPTGEANQPQHF.

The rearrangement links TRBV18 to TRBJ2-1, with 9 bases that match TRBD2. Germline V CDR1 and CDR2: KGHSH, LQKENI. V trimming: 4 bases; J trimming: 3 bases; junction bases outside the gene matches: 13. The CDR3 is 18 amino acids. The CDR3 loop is CASSHRGLAGVLYNEQFF. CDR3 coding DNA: TGTGCCAGCTCACACCGCGGGTTAGCGGGAGTTCTCTACAATGAGCAGTTCTTC.

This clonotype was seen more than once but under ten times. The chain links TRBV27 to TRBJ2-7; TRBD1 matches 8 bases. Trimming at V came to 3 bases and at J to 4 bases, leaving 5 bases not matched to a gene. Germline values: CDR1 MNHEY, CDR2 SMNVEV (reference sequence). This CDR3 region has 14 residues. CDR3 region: CASSLGRGLYEQYF. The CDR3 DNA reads TGTGCCAGCAGTTTGGGCAGGGGGCTATACGAGCAGTACTTC.

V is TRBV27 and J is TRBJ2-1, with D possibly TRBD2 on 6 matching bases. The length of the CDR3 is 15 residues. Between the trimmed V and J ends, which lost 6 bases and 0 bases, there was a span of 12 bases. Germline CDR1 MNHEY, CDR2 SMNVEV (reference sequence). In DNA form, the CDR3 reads TGTGCCAGCAGCAGCGGGCCGCACTCCTACAATGAGCAGTTCTTC. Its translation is CASSSGPHSYNEQFF.

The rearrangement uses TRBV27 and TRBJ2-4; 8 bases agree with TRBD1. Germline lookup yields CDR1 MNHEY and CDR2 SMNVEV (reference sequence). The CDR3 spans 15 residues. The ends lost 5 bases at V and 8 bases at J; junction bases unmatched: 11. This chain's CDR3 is CASSKHRGEADIQYF. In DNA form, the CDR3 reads TGTGCCAGCAGTAAACACAGGGGGGAGGCGGACATTCAGTACTTC.

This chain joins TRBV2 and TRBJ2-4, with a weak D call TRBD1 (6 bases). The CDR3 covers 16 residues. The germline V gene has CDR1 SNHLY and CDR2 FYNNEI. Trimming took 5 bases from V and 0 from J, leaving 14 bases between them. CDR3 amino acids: CASSRDKTIAKNIQYF. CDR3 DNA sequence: TGTGCCAGCAGTAGGGACAAGACTATAGCCAAAAACATTCAGTACTTC.

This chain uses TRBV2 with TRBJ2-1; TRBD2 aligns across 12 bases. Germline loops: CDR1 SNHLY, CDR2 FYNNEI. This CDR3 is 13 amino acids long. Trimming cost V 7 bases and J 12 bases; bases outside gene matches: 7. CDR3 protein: CASNLAGGPGQFF. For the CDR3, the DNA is TGTGCCAGCAACCTAGCGGGAGGGCCTGGGCAGTTCTTC.

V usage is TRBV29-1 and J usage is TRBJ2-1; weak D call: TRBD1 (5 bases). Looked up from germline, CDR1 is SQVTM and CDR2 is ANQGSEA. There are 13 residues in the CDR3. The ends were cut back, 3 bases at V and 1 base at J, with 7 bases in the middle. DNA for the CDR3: TGCAGCGTTGATGCAGGGTCCTACAATGAGCAGTTCTTC. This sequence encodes CSVDAGSYNEQFF.

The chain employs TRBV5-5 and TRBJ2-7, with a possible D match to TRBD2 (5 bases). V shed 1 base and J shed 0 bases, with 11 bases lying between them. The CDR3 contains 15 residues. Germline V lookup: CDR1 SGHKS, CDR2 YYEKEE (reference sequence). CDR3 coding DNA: TGTGCCAGCAGCTTGTGGGGTGGGAGCTCCTACGAGCAGTACTTC. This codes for CASSLWGGSSYEQYF. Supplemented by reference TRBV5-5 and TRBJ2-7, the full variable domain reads DAGVTQSPTHLIKTRGQQVTLRCSPISGHKSVSWYQQVLGQGPQFIFQYYEKEERGRGNFPDRFSARQFPNYSSELNVNALLLGDSALYLCASSLWGGSSYEQYFGPGTRLTVT.

The CDR3 loop reads CSARELGLETYEQYF. As DNA, the CDR3 is TGCAGTGCTAGAGAATTAGGACTAGAGACCTACGAGCAGTACTTC. This chain connects TRBV20-1 to TRBJ2-7; 7 bases align to TRBD2. The CDR3 runs 15 residues. The V gene end was trimmed by 0 bases and the J gene end by 2 bases; junction bases not matched to a gene: 7. From germline, CDR1 is DFQATT and CDR2 SNEGSKA (reference sequence).

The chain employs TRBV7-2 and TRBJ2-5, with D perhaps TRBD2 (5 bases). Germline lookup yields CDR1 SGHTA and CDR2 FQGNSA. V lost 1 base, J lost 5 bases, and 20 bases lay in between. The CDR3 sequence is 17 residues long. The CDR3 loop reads CASSLGTGQWTRETQYF. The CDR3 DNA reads TGTGCCAGCAGCTTAGGCACTGGGCAGTGGACTCGGGAGACCCAGTACTTC.

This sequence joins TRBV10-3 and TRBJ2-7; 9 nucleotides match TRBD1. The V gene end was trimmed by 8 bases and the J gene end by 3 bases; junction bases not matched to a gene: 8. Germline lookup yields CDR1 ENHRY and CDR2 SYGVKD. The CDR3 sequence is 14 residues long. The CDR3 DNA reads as TGTGCCATCGGGGACGGGACAGGGTACTACGAGCAGTACTTC. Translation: CAIGDGTGYYEQYF.

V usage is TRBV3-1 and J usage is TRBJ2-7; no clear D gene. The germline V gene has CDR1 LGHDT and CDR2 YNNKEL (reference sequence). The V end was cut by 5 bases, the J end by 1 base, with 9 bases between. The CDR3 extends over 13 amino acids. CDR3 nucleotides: TGTGCCAGCAGCGTAGATCCGTCCTACGAGCAGTACTTC. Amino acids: CASSVDPSYEQYF.

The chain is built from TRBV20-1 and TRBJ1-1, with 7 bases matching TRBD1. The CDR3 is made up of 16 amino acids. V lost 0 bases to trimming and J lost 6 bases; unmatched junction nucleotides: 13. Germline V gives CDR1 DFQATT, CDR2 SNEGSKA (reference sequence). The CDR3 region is CSARDFRGTGVPEAFF. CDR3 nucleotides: TGCAGTGCTAGAGATTTTCGAGGTACAGGGGTCCCTGAAGCTTTCTTT.

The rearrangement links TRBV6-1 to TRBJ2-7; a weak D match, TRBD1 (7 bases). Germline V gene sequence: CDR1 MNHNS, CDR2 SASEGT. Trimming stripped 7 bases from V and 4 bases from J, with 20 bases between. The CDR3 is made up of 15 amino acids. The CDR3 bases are TGTGCCAGCACCCAGGGACAGTGGGGGGATTACGAGCAGTACTTC. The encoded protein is CASTQGQWGDYEQYF.

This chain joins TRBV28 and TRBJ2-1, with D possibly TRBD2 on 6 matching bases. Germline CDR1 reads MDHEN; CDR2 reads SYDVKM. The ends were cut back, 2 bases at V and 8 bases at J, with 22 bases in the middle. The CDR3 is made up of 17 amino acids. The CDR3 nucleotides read TGTGCCAGCAGTTTAGGCGGGATCGCCTCTTACAAGGATGAGCAGTTCTTC. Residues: CASSLGGIASYKDEQFF.